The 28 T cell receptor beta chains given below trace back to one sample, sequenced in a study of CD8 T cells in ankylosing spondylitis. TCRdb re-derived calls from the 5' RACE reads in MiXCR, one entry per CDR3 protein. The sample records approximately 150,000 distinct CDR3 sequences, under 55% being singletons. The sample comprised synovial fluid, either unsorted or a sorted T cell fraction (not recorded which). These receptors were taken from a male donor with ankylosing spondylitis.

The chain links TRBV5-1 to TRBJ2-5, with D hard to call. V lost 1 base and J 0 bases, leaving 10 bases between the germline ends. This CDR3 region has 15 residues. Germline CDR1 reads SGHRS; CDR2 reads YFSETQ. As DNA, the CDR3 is TGCGCCAGCAGCTTGATGGGCCAGTACCAAGAGACCCAGTACTTC. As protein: CASSLMGQYQETQYF.

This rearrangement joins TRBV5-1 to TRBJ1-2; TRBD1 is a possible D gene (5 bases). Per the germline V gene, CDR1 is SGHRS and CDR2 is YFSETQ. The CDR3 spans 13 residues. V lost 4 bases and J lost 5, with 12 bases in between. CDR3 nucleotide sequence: TGCGCCAGCAGCCGGGGGGTAGGATATGGCTACACCTTC. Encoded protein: CASSRGVGYGYTF.

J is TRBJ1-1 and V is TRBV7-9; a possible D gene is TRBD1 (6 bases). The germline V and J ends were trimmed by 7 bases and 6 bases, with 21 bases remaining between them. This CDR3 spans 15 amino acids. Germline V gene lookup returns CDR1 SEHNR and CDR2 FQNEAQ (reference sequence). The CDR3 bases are TGTGCCAGCATCCAACTCTGGGGGAGACAGGCTGAAGCTTTCTTT. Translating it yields CASIQLWGRQAEAFF.

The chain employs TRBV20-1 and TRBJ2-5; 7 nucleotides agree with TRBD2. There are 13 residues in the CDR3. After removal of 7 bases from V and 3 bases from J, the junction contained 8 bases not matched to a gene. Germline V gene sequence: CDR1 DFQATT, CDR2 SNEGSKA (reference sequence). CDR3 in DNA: TGCAGTGTATTGTGGGGGGGGGAAGAGACCCAGTACTTC. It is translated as CSVLWGGEETQYF.

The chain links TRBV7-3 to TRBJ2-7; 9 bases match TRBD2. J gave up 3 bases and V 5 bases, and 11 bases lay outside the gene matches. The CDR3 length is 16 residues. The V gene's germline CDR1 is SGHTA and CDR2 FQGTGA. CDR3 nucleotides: TGTGCCAGCAGCCCTTCTCCTGGGACTAGCATCTACGAGCAGTACTTC. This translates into CASSPSPGTSIYEQYF.

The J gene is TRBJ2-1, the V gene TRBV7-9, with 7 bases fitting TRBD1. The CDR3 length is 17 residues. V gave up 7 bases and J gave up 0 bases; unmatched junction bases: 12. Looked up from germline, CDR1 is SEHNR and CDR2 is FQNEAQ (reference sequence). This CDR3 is CASKLPQGESSYNEQFF. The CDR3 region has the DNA TGTGCCAGCAAACTTCCTCAGGGGGAGAGCTCCTACAATGAGCAGTTCTTC.

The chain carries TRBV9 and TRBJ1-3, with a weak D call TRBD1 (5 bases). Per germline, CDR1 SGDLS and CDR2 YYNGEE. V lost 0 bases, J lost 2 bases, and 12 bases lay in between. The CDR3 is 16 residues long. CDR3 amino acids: CASSVVGGGTGNTIYF. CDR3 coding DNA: TGTGCCAGCAGCGTAGTCGGGGGAGGCACTGGAAACACCATATATTTT.

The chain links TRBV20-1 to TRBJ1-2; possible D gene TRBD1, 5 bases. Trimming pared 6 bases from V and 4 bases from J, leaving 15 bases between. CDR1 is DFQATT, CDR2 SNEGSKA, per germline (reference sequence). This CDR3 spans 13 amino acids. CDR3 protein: CSATAGGIYGYTF. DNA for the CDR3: TGCAGTGCCACGGCTGGGGGGATCTATGGCTACACCTTC.

CDR3 region: CASSLVVGWGAAAGPQHF. CDR3 in DNA: TGTGCCAGCAGCTTAGTAGTCGGTTGGGGGGCCGCCGCGGGGCCCCAGCATTTT. This chain uses TRBV11-1 with TRBJ1-5, with a weak D call TRBD1 (6 bases). Germline CDR1 SGHAT, CDR2 FQDESV (reference sequence). The V end was cut by 1 base, the J end by 9 bases, with 25 bases between. This CDR3 has 18 residues.

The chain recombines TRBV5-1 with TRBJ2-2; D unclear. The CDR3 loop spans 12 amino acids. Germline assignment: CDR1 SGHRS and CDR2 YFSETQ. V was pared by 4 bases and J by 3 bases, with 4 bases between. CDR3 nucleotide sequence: TGCGCCAGCAGCGAGGACACCGGGGAGCTGTTTTTT. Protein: CASSEDTGELFF.

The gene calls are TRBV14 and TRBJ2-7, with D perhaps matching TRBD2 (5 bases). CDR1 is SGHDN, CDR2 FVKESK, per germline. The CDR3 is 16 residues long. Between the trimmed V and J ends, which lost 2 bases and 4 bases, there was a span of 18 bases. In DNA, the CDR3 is TGTGCCAGCAGCCAACAGGACTGGCAGTTTACGTACGAGCAGTACTTC. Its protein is CASSQQDWQFTYEQYF. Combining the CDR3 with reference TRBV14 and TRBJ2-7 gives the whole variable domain EAGVTQFPSHSVIEKGQTVTLRCDPISGHDNLYWYRRVMGKEIKFLLHFVKESKQDESGMPNNRFLAERTGGTYSTLKVQPAELEDSGVYFCASSQQDWQFTYEQYFGPGTRLTVT.

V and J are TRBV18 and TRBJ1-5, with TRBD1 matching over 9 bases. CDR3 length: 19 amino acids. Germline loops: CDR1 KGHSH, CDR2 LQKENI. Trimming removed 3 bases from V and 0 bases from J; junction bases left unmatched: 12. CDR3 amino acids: CASSPHRPGTGNSNQPQHF. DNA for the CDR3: TGTGCCAGCTCACCTCATCGCCCCGGGACAGGGAATAGCAATCAGCCCCAGCATTTT.

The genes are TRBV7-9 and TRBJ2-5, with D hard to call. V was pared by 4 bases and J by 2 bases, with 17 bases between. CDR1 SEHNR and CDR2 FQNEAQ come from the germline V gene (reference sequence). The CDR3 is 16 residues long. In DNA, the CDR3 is TGTGCCAGCAGCTACCCTATCAGTAGAGATCAAGAGACCCAGTACTTC. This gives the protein CASSYPISRDQETQYF.

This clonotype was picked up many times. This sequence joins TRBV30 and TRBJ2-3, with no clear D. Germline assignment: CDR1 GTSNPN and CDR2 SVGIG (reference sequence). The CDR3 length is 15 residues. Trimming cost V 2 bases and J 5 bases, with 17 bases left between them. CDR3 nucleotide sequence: TGTGCCTGGAGTCACGACTCAGCCTCGGGAGATACGCAGTATTTT. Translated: CAWSHDSASGDTQYF.

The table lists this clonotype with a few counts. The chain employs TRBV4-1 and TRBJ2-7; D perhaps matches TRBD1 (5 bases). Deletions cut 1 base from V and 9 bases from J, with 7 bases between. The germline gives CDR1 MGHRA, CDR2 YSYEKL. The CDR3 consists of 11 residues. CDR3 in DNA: TGCGCCAGCAGCCAAGGACAGCTGCAGTACTTC. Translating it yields CASSQGQLQYF.

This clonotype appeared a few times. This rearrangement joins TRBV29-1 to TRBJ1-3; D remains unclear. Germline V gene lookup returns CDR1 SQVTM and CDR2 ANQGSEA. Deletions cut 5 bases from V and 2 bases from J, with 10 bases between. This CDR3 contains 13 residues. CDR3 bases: TGCAGCGTTACCTACAGTACTGGAAACACCATATATTTT. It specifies CSVTYSTGNTIYF.

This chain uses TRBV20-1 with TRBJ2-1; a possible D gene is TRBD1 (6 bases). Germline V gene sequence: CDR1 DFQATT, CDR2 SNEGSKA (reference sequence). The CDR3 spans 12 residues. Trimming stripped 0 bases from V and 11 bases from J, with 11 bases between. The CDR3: CSARESGTKQFF. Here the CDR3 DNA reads TGCAGTGCTAGAGAGTCCGGGACAAAGCAGTTCTTC.

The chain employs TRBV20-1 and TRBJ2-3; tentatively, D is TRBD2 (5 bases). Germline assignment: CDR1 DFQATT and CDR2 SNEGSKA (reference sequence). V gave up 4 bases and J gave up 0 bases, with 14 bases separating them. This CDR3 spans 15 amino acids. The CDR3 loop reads CSANPLVASTDTQYF. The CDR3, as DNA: TGCAGTGCTAACCCCTTGGTAGCGAGCACAGATACGCAGTATTTT.

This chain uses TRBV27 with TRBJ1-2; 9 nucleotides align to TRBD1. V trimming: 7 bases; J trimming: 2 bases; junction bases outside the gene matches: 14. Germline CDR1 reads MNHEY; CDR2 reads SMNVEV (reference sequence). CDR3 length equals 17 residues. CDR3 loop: CASNKTLQGAGNYGYTF. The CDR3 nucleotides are TGTGCCAGCAATAAAACCCTACAGGGGGCGGGGAACTATGGCTACACCTTC.

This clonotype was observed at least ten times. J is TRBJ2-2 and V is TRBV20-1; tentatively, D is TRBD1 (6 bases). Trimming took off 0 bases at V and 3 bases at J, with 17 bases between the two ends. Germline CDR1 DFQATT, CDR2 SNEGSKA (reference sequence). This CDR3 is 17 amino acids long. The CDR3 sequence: CSARDNEGGTYTGELFF. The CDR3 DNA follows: TGCAGTGCTAGAGATAATGAAGGGGGTACTTACACCGGGGAGCTGTTTTTT.

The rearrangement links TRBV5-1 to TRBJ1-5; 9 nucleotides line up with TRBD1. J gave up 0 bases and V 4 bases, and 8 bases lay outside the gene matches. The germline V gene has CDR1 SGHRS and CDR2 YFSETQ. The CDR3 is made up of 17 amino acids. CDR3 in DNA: TGCGCCAGCAGCCCGACGACAGGGGGTTGTAGCAATCAGCCCCAGCATTTT. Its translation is CASSPTTGGCSNQPQHF.

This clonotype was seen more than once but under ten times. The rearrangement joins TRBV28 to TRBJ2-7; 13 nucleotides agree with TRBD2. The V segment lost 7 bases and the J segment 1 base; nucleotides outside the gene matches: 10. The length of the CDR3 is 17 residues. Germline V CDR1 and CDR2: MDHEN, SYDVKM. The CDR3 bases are TGTGCCAGCAACCTAGGGACTAGCGGGATTATTTCCTACGAGCAGTACTTC. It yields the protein CASNLGTSGIISYEQYF.

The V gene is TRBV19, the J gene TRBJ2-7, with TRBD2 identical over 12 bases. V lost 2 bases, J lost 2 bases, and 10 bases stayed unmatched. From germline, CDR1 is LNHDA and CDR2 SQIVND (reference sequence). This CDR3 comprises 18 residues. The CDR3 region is CASSIKGLAGRLPYEQYF. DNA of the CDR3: TGTGCCAGTAGTATAAAAGGACTAGCGGGAAGGTTGCCCTACGAGCAGTACTTC. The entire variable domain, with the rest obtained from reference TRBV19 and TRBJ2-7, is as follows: DGGITQSPKYLFRKEGQNVTLSCEQNLNHDAMYWYRQDPGQGLRLIYYSQIVNDFQKGDIAEGYSVSREKKESFPLTVTSAQKNPTAFYLCASSIKGLAGRLPYEQYFGPGTRLTVT.

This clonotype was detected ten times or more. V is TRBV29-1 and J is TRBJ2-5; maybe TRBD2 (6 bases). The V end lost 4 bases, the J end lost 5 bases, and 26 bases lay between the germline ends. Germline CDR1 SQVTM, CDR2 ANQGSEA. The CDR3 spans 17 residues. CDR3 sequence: CSVVNPTLGDFSETQYF. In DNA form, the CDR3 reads TGCAGCGTTGTCAACCCAACTCTTGGGGACTTCAGTGAGACCCAGTACTTC. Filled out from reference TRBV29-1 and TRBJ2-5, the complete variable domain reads SAVISQKPSRDICQRGTSLTIQCQVDSQVTMMFWYRQQPGQSLTLIATANQGSEATYESGFVIDKFPISRPNLTFSTLTVSNMSPEDSSIYLCSVVNPTLGDFSETQYFGPGTRLLVL.

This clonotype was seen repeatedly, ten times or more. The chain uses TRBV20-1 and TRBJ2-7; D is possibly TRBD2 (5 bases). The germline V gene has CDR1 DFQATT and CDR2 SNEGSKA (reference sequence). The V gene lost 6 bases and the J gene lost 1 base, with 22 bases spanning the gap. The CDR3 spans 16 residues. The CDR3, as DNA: TGCAGTGCGGAGAGGCCCGACTATCCAAGGTCCTACGAGCAGTACTTC. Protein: CSAERPDYPRSYEQYF.

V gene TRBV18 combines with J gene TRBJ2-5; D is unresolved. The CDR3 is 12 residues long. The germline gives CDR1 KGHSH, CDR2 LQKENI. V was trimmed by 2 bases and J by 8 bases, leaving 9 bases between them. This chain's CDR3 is CASSPTPPTQYF. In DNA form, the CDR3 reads TGTGCCAGCTCACCAACGCCACCAACCCAGTACTTC. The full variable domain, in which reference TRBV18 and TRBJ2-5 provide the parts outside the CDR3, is NAGVMQNPRHLVRRRGQEARLRCSPMKGHSHVYWYRQLPEEGLKFMVYLQKENIIDESGMPKERFSAEFPKEGPSILRIQQVVRGDSAAYFCASSPTPPTQYFGPGTRLLVL.

The CDR3 loop is CASSCSGTYEQYF. In DNA, the CDR3 is TGTGCCAGCAGTTGTAGCGGAACCTACGAGCAGTACTTC. The V and J genes are TRBV12-3 or TRBV12-4 and TRBJ2-7; D may be TRBD2 (6 bases). V lost 4 bases and J 2 bases, leaving 9 bases between the germline ends. The length of the CDR3 is 13 residues.

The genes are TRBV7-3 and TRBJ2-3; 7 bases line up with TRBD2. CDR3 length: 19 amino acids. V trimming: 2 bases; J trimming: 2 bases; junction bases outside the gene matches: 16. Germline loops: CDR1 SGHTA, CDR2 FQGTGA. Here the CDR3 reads CASSLGPWGSGLTTDTQYF. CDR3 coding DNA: TGTGCCAGCAGCTTAGGGCCCTGGGGTAGCGGGCTCACCACAGATACGCAGTATTTT.